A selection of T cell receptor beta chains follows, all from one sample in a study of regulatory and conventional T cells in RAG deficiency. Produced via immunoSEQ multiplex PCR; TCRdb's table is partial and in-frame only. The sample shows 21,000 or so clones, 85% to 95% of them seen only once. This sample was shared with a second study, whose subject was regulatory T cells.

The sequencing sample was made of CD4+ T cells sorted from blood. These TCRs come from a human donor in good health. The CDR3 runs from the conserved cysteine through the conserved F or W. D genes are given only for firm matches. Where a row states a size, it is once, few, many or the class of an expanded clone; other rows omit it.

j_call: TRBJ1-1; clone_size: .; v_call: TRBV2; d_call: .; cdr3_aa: CASKAGSAVNTEAFF; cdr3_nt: TGTGCCAGCAAGGCTGGGAGTGCAGTTAACACTGAAGCTTTCTTT
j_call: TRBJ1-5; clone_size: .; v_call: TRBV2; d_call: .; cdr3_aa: CASSVRQSNQPQHF; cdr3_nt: TGTGCCAGCAGTGTCCGGCAGAGCAATCAGCCCCAGCATTTT
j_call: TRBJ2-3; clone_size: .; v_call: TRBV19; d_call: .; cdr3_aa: CASRDSVPDTQYF; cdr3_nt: TGTGCCAGTAGAGACAGCGTCCCAGATACGCAGTATTTT
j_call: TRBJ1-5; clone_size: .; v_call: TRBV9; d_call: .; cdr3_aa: CASSATYNSNQPQHF; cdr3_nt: TGTGCCAGCAGCGCGACCTACAATAGCAATCAGCCCCAGCATTTT
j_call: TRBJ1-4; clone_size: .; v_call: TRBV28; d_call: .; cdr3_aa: CASNGGRGEKLFF; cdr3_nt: TGTGCCAGCAATGGGGGGCGAGGTGAAAAACTGTTTTTT
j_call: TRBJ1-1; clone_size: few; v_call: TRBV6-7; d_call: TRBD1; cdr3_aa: CASSYSGLGQGVTEAFF; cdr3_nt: TGTGCCAGCAGTTACTCGGGGCTCGGACAGGGGGTTACTGAAGCTTTCTTT
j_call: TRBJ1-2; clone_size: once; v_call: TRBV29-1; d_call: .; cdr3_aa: CSVEVYGYTF; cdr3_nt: TGCAGCGTTGAGGTCTATGGCTACACCTTC
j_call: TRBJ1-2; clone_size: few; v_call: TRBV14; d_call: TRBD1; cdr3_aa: CASSPLTGVGYTF; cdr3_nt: TGTGCCAGCAGCCCACTGACAGGGGTTGGCTACACCTTC
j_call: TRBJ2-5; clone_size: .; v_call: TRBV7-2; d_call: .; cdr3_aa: CASSLGPGGASGTQYF; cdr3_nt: TGTGCCAGCAGCTTAGGCCCTGGCGGGGCCTCAGGGACCCAGTACTTC
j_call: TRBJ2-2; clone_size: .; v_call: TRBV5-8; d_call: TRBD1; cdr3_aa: CASSTGTGPTGELFF; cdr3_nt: TGTGCCAGCAGCACAGGGACAGGGCCCACCGGGGAGCTGTTTTTT
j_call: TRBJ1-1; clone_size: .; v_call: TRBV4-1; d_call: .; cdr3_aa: CASSPVPKGRHTEAFF; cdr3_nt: TGCGCCAGCAGCCCCGTCCCGAAGGGGCGGCACACTGAAGCTTTCTTT
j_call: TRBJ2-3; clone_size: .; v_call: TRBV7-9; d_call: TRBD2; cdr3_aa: CASSLGTAGGMDTQYF; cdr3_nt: TGTGCCAGCAGCTTAGGGACCGCGGGAGGAATGGATACGCAGTATTTT
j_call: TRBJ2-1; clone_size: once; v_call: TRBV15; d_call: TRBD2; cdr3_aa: CATSRESGLAVNEQFF; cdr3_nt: TGTGCCACCAGCAGAGAGTCCGGACTAGCGGTGAATGAGCAGTTCTTC
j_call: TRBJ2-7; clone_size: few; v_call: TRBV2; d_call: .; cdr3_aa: CASSEGFRKYEQYF; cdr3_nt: TGTGCCAGCAGTGAAGGGTTCAGGAAATACGAGCAGTACTTC
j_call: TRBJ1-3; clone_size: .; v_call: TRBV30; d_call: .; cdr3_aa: CAWRDPGSGNTIYF; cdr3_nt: TGTGCCTGGAGAGACCCCGGCTCTGGAAACACCATATATTTT
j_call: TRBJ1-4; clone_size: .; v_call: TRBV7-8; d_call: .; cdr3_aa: CASSLERANEKLFF; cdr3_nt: TGTGCCAGCAGCCTGGAGAGGGCTAATGAAAAACTGTTTTTT
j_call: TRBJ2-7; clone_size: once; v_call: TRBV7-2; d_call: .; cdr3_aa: CASSLRESSYEQYF; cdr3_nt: TGTGCCAGCAGCCTCCGGGAAAGCTCCTACGAGCAGTACTTC
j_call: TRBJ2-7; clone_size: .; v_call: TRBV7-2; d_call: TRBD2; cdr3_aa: CASSLAASGIYEQYF; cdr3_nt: TGTGCCAGCAGCTTAGCAGCTAGCGGGATCTACGAGCAGTACTTC
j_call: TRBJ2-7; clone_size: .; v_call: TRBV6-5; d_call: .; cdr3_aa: CASRLEGASIYEQYF; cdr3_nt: TGTGCCAGCAGGTTAGAAGGGGCGAGTATATACGAGCAGTACTTC
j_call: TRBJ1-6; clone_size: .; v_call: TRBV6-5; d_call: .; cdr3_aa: CASSSRTALGSPLHF; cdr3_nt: TGTGCCAGCAGTTCTCGGACCGCCTTGGGGTCACCCCTCCACTTT
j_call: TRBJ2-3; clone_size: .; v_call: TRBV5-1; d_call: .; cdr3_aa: CASSSFGGRGTDTQYF; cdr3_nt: TGCGCCAGCAGCTCCTTCGGGGGCCGGGGCACAGATACGCAGTATTTT
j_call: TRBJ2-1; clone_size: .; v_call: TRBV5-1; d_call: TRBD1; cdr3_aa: CASSPSPTGTEQFF; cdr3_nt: TGCGCCAGCAGCCCAAGTCCGACAGGGACTGAGCAGTTCTTC
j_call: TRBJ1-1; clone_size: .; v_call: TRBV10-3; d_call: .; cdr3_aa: CAISESLNTEAFF; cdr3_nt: TGTGCCATCAGTGAGTCGCTGAACACTGAAGCTTTCTTT
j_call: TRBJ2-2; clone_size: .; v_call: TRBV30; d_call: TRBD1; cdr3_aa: CAWSRGFVDGELFF; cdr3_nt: TGTGCCTGGAGCAGGGGGTTTGTAGACGGGGAGCTGTTTTTT
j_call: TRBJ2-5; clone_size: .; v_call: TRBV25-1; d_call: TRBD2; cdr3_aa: CASTASGRETQYF; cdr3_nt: TGTGCCAGCACAGCTAGCGGGAGAGAGACCCAGTACTTC
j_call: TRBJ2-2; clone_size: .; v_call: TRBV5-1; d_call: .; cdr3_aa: CASSLAGTGELFF; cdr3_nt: TGCGCCAGCAGCTTGGCGGGTACCGGGGAGCTGTTTTTT
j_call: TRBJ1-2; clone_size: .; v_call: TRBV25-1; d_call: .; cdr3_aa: CASSQTGFGYGYTF; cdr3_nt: TGTGCCAGCAGTCAAACAGGGTTTGGCTATGGCTACACCTTC
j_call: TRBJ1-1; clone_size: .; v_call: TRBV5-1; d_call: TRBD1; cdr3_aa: CASSLVQGTVLGAFF; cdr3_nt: TGCGCCAGCAGCTTGGTACAGGGGACGGTTTTGGGAGCTTTCTTT
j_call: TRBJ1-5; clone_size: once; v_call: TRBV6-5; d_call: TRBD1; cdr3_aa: CASSHRTGNQPQHF; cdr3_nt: TGTGCCAGCAGCCACCGGACAGGGAATCAGCCCCAGCATTTT
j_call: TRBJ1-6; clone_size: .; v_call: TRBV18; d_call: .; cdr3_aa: CASSPRGAKNSPLHF; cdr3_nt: TGTGCCAGCTCACCACGAGGGGCCAAAAATTCACCCCTCCACTTT
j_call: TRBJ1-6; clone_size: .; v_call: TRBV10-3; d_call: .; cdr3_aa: CAIRGGENNSPLHF; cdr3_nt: TGTGCCATCAGGGGCGGGGAAAATAATTCACCCCTCCACTTT
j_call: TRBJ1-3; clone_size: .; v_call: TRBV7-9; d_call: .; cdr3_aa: CASSSDPLSGNTIYF; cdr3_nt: TGTGCCAGCAGTTCGGACCCCCTATCTGGAAACACCATATATTTT
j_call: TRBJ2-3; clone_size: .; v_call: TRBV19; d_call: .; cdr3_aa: CASSIGSGGSIDTQYF; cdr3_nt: TGTGCCAGTAGTATAGGGTCAGGAGGGTCGATAGATACGCAGTATTTT
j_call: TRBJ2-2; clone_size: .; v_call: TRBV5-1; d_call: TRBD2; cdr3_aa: CARTNKRLAQVTGELFF; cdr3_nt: TGCGCCAGGACGAACAAAAGACTAGCCCAAGTAACCGGGGAGCTGTTTTTT
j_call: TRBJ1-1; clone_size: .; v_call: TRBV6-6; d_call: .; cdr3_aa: CASSSPNTEAFF; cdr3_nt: TGTGCCAGCAGTTCGCCGAACACTGAAGCTTTCTTT
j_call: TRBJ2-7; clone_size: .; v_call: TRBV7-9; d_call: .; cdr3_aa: CASSLAPIRGLEEQYF; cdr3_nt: TGTGCCAGCAGCTTAGCTCCGATTCGTGGGCTAGAGGAGCAGTACTTC
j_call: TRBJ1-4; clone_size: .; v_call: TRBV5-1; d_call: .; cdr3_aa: CASSLAVRQPNEKLFF; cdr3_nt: TGCGCCAGCAGCTTGGCAGTGCGACAGCCTAATGAAAAACTGTTTTTT
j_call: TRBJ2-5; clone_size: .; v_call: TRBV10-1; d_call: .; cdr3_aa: CASSSYRQGQETQYF; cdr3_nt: TGCGCCAGCAGCTCCTATCGGCAGGGGCAAGAGACCCAGTACTTC
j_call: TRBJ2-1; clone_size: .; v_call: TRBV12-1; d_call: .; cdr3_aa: CASLAGPWHEQFF; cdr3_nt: TGTGCCAGCCTAGCGGGCCCTTGGCATGAGCAGTTCTTC
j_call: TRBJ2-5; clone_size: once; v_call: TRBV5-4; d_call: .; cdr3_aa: CASSLVGGLGETQYF; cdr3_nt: TGTGCCAGCAGCCTGGTTGGCGGGCTAGGAGAGACCCAGTACTTC
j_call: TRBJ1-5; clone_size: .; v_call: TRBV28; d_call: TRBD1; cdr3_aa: CASQRDSFNQPQHF; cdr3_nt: TGTGCCAGTCAGAGGGACAGTTTCAATCAGCCCCAGCATTTT
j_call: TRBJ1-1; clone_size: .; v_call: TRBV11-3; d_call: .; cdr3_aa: CASSLGQYGGTEAFF; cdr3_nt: TGTGCCAGCAGCTTAGGTCAATATGGGGGCACTGAAGCTTTCTTT
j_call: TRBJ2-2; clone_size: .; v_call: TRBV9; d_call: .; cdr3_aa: CASSVDPTGELFF; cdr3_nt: TGTGCCAGCAGCGTCGACCCCACCGGGGAGCTGTTTTTT
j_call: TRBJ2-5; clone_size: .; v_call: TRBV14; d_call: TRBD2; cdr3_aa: CASSQRLARAETQYF; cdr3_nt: TGTGCCAGCAGCCAGAGACTAGCCCGAGCGGAGACCCAGTACTTC
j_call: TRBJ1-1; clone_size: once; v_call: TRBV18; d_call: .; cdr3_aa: CASSPSSGEGTEAFF; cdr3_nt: TGTGCCAGCTCACCTTCGTCGGGGGAAGGCACTGAAGCTTTCTTT
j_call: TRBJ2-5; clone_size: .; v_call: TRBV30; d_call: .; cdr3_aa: CAWSQVPMGETQYF; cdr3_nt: TGTGCCTGGAGTCAGGTCCCAATGGGGGAGACCCAGTACTTC
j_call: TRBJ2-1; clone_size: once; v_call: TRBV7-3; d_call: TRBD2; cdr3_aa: CASSTGLAGSLDEQFF; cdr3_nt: TGTGCCAGCAGCACCGGGCTAGCGGGGTCTTTGGATGAGCAGTTCTTC
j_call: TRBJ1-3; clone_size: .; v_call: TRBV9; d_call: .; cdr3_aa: CASSVGGQGPGNTIYF; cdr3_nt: TGTGCCAGCAGCGTAGGCGGCCAGGGCCCTGGAAACACCATATATTTT
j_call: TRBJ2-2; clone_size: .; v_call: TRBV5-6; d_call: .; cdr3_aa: CASSYGAANTGELFF; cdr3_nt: TGTGCCAGCAGCTATGGTGCAGCAAACACCGGGGAGCTGTTTTTT
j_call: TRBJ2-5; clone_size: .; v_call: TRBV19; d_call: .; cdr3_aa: CASSIVGSLETQYF; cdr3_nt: TGTGCCAGTAGTATAGTAGGTAGCCTGGAGACCCAGTACTTC
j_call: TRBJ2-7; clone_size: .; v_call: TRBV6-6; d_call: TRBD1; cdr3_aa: CASRPEGTGAYEQYF; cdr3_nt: TGTGCCAGCAGGCCCGAGGGGACAGGGGCCTACGAGCAGTACTTC
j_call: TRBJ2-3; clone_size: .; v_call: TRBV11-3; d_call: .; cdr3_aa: CASSLLAWPMAEIITDTQYF; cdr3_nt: TGTGCCAGCAGCTTACTAGCATGGCCAATGGCAGAAATTATTACAGATACGCAGTATTTT